This T cell receptor beta chain was identified in a study of blood T cell repertoires in COVID-19. Looking at the study overall: COVID-19 samples from acute and convalescent phases originated in the United States, Italy and Spain. PBMCs, B-cell-depleted T cells, or T cells provided the cDNA or gDNA that made up the material.

Assay: immunoSEQ multiplex PCR; the TCRdb copy retains only in-frame clones and omits some. This table holds roughly 130,000 clones, 79% found once. The CDR3 consists of 15 residues. CDR1 is SGHAT, CDR2 FQNNGV, per germline. The ends lost 5 bases at V and 4 bases at J; junction bases unmatched: 5. Sample: peripheral blood. This rearrangement joins TRBV11-2 to TRBJ1-5, with 10 bases lining up with TRBD1. The origin of this receptor is a man aged 55 to 70 with acute or convalescent COVID-19. DNA for the CDR3: TGTGCCAGCAGCCCGACAGGGGGCGGGAATCAGCCCCAGCATTTT. Its protein is CASSPTGGGNQPQHF.